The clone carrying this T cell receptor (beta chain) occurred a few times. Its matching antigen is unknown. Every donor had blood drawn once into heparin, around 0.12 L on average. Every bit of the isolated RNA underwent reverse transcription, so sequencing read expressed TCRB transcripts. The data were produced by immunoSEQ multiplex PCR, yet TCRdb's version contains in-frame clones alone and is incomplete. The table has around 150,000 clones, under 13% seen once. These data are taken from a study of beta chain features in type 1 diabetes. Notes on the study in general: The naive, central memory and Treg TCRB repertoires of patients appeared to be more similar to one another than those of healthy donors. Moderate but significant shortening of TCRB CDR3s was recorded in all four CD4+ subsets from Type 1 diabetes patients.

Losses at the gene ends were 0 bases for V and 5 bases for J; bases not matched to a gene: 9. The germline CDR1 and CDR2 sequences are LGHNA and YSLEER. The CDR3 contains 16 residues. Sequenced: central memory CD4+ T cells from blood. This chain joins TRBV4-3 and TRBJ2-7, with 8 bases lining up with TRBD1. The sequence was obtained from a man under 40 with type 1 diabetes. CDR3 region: CASSQDSQGASDEQYF. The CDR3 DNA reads TGCGCCAGCAGCCAAGATAGTCAGGGGGCAAGCGACGAGCAGTACTTC.